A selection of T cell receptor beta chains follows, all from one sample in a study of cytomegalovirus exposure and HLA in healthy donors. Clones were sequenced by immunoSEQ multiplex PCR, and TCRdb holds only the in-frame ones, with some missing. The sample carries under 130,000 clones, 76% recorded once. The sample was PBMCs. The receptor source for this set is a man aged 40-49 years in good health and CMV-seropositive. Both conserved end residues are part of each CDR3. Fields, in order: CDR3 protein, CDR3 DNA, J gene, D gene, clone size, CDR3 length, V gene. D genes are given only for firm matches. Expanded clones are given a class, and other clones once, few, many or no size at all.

CDR3: CASSHPPGQGSGYTF
DNA: TGTGCCAGCAGTCATCCCCCGGGACAGGGCTCTGGCTACACCTTC
J: TRBJ1-2
D: TRBD1
size: NA
length: 15
V: TRBV6-6

CDR3: CASSPDRGWTNTGELFF
DNA: TGTGCCAGCAGCCCGGACAGGGGGTGGACGAACACCGGGGAGCTGTTTTTT
J: TRBJ2-2
D: TRBD1
size: NA
length: 17
V: TRBV7-3

CDR3: CASSQDSGFRHGYTF
DNA: TGTGCCAGCAGCCAAGATTCAGGGTTTCGTCACGGCTACACCTTC
J: TRBJ1-2
D: NA
size: NA
length: 15
V: TRBV14

CDR3: CASSSRLAGIYEQYF
DNA: TGTGCCAGCAGCTCACGACTAGCGGGCATCTACGAGCAGTACTTC
J: TRBJ2-7
D: TRBD2
size: NA
length: 15
V: TRBV11-3

CDR3: CASSLGLAGGGANEQFF
DNA: TGTGCCAGCAGCTTGGGGCTAGCGGGAGGAGGGGCCAATGAGCAGTTCTTC
J: TRBJ2-1
D: TRBD2
size: NA
length: 17
V: TRBV5-4

CDR3: CATSRGSGSGNTIYF
DNA: TGTGCCACCAGCAGAGGCTCAGGGTCTGGAAACACCATATATTTT
J: TRBJ1-3
D: NA
size: once
length: 15
V: TRBV15

CDR3: CASSLSSGQGIPNYGYTF
DNA: TGTGCCAGCAGCTTATCGTCGGGACAGGGTATCCCTAACTATGGCTACACCTTC
J: TRBJ1-2
D: TRBD1
size: NA
length: 18
V: TRBV7-6

CDR3: CASSVAIGQGTDTQYF
DNA: TGTGCCAGCAGCGTAGCTATAGGACAGGGCACAGATACGCAGTATTTT
J: TRBJ2-3
D: TRBD1
size: NA
length: 16
V: TRBV9

CDR3: CAAGGDSYGYTF
DNA: TGTGCAGCGGGAGGGGATTCCTATGGCTACACCTTC
J: TRBJ1-2
D: NA
size: NA
length: 12
V: TRBV28

CDR3: CASSQGTVANYGYTF
DNA: TGCGCCAGCAGCCAAGGGACAGTAGCCAACTATGGCTACACCTTC
J: TRBJ1-2
D: NA
size: few
length: 15
V: TRBV4-3

CDR3: CASSLRQSNQPQHF
DNA: TGTGCCAGCAGTTTAAGACAGTCAAATCAGCCCCAGCATTTT
J: TRBJ1-5
D: NA
size: NA
length: 14
V: TRBV27

CDR3: CASSVRPGGNEQFF
DNA: TGTGCCAGCAGCGTAAGGCCGGGGGGCAATGAGCAGTTCTTC
J: TRBJ2-1
D: TRBD2
size: NA
length: 14
V: TRBV9

CDR3: CASSRDYADEQFF
DNA: TGTGCCAGCAGCCGCGACTACGCCGATGAGCAGTTCTTC
J: TRBJ2-1
D: NA
size: many
length: 13
V: TRBV7-9

CDR3: CASSSIRGSVHEQYF
DNA: TGCGCCAGCAGCTCTATACGAGGCTCGGTCCACGAGCAGTACTTC
J: TRBJ2-7
D: NA
size: NA
length: 15
V: TRBV11-1

CDR3: CASSSLDRGPYEQYF
DNA: TGTGCCAGCAGCTCCTTGGACAGGGGTCCCTACGAGCAGTACTTC
J: TRBJ2-7
D: TRBD1
size: NA
length: 15
V: TRBV7-9

CDR3: CASSQVRAGGSYEQYF
DNA: TGCGCCAGCAGCCAAGTAAGAGCAGGGGGCTCCTACGAGCAGTACTTC
J: TRBJ2-7
D: TRBD1
size: NA
length: 16
V: TRBV4-3

CDR3: CASSQESGTRTGANVLTF
DNA: TGCGCCAGCAGCCAGGAATCCGGGACACGCACCGGGGCCAACGTCCTGACTTTC
J: TRBJ2-6
D: NA
size: NA
length: 18
V: TRBV4-3

CDR3: CASSLDRVSYEQYF
DNA: TGTGCCAGCTCCCTCGACAGGGTCTCCTACGAGCAGTACTTC
J: TRBJ2-7
D: TRBD1
size: NA
length: 14
V: TRBV18

CDR3: CASSPPGGRDTGELFF
DNA: TGTGCCAGCTCACCCCCTGGAGGCCGGGACACCGGGGAGCTGTTTTTT
J: TRBJ2-2
D: NA
size: few
length: 16
V: TRBV18

CDR3: CAWSVTGLATGQFF
DNA: TGTGCCTGGAGTGTTACAGGTTTAGCAACTGGGCAGTTCTTC
J: TRBJ2-1
D: NA
size: few
length: 14
V: TRBV30

CDR3: CASSPPDSGFPNYGYTF
DNA: TGTGCCAGCTCACCACCGGATTCGGGATTCCCTAACTATGGCTACACCTTC
J: TRBJ1-2
D: NA
size: NA
length: 17
V: TRBV18

CDR3: CASSEGGVHQPQHF
DNA: TGTGCCAGCAGCGAGGGGGGGGTCCATCAGCCCCAGCATTTT
J: TRBJ1-5
D: NA
size: NA
length: 14
V: TRBV14

CDR3: CASSPAGSLEVANENIQYF
DNA: TGTGCCAGCTCACCAGCAGGCAGTTTGGAGGTAGCAAACGAAAACATTCAGTACTTC
J: TRBJ2-4
D: NA
size: NA
length: 19
V: TRBV18

CDR3: CASSVQGSNTGELFF
DNA: TGTGCCAGTAGCGTACAGGGTTCGAACACCGGGGAGCTGTTTTTT
J: TRBJ2-2
D: NA
size: NA
length: 15
V: TRBV19

CDR3: CASSQLSVNTEAFF
DNA: TGTGCCAGCAGCCAATTATCTGTGAACACTGAAGCTTTCTTT
J: TRBJ1-1
D: NA
size: NA
length: 14
V: TRBV16

CDR3: CASSEAGQGYYEQYF
DNA: TGTGCCAGCAGCGAAGCCGGACAGGGCTACTACGAGCAGTACTTC
J: TRBJ2-7
D: TRBD1
size: once
length: 15
V: TRBV7-8

CDR3: CASSHRISSYEQYF
DNA: TGTGCCAGCAGTCACAGAATTAGCTCCTACGAGCAGTACTTC
J: TRBJ2-7
D: NA
size: NA
length: 14
V: TRBV6-5

CDR3: CASSLGGQGADEQYF
DNA: TGCGCCAGCAGCTTGGGCGGACAGGGGGCGGACGAGCAGTACTTC
J: TRBJ2-7
D: TRBD1
size: NA
length: 15
V: TRBV5-1

CDR3: CASSLAPSGSLAGEQFF
DNA: TGTGCCAGCAGCTTGGCCCCTAGCGGGAGTTTGGCCGGTGAGCAGTTCTTC
J: TRBJ2-1
D: TRBD2
size: NA
length: 17
V: TRBV5-4

CDR3: CASSSSRGLDTQYF
DNA: TGTGCCAGCAGCTCCTCTAGGGGGTTAGATACGCAGTATTTT
J: TRBJ2-3
D: NA
size: NA
length: 14
V: TRBV9

CDR3: CASSLFSASGMRRADTQYF
DNA: TGCGCCAGCAGCTTGTTTTCTGCTAGCGGGATGAGGAGGGCAGATACGCAGTATTTT
J: TRBJ2-3
D: TRBD2
size: few
length: 19
V: TRBV5-1

CDR3: CASSPHRGWTGELFF
DNA: TGTGCCAGCAGTCCCCACCGGGGTTGGACCGGGGAGCTGTTTTTT
J: TRBJ2-2
D: NA
size: NA
length: 15
V: TRBV27

CDR3: CASSQAQDITGELFF
DNA: TGCGCCAGCAGCCAAGCGCAGGATATCACCGGGGAGCTGTTTTTT
J: TRBJ2-2
D: NA
size: NA
length: 15
V: TRBV4-3

CDR3: CSGADNYGYTF
DNA: TGCAGTGGGGCAGACAACTATGGCTACACCTTC
J: TRBJ1-2
D: NA
size: few
length: 11
V: TRBV20-1

CDR3: CASFEGGGTSRNIQYF
DNA: TGTGCCTCCTTCGAAGGTGGCGGGACTAGTCGTAACATTCAGTACTTC
J: TRBJ2-4
D: TRBD2
size: NA
length: 16
V: TRBV2

CDR3: CASSYSVGVDTQYF
DNA: TGTGCCAGCAGTTACTCAGTCGGTGTCGATACGCAGTATTTT
J: TRBJ2-3
D: NA
size: NA
length: 14
V: TRBV6-5

CDR3: CASSLGGSAGYEQYF
DNA: TGTGCCAGCAGTTTGGGGGGGAGCGCTGGTTACGAGCAGTACTTC
J: TRBJ2-7
D: TRBD2
size: NA
length: 15
V: TRBV28

CDR3: CASSIQGLPDTQYF
DNA: TGTGCCAGCAGCATACAGGGTCTCCCGGATACGCAGTATTTT
J: TRBJ2-3
D: NA
size: NA
length: 14
V: TRBV9

CDR3: CASSQVWQGGNSPLHF
DNA: TGCGCCAGCAGCCAAGTCTGGCAGGGAGGGAATTCACCCCTCCACTTT
J: TRBJ1-6
D: NA
size: few
length: 16
V: TRBV4-3

CDR3: CASSPGTGGGYGYTF
DNA: TGTGCCAGCAGCCCTGGGACAGGCGGTGGCTATGGCTACACCTTC
J: TRBJ1-2
D: TRBD1
size: few
length: 15
V: TRBV7-9

CDR3: CASRRRTANNSPLHF
DNA: TGTGCCAGCAGGAGAAGGACAGCTAATAATTCACCCCTCCACTTT
J: TRBJ1-6
D: NA
size: once
length: 15
V: TRBV2

CDR3: CASSPSGTPTGELFF
DNA: TGTGCCAGCTCACCGTCCGGGACACCCACCGGGGAGCTGTTTTTT
J: TRBJ2-2
D: NA
size: NA
length: 15
V: TRBV18

CDR3: CASSQTGGEAQYF
DNA: TGTGCCAGCAGCCAGACAGGGGGTGAGGCCCAGTACTTC
J: TRBJ2-5
D: TRBD1
size: few
length: 13
V: TRBV6-5

CDR3: CASSLGPQIQETQYF
DNA: TGTGCCAGCAGCTTAGGGCCACAGATCCAAGAGACCCAGTACTTC
J: TRBJ2-5
D: NA
size: NA
length: 15
V: TRBV7-2

CDR3: CASSLVAGGVYEQYF
DNA: TGTGCCAGCAGCTTAGTAGCAGGGGGCGTGTACGAGCAGTACTTC
J: TRBJ2-7
D: TRBD1
size: NA
length: 15
V: TRBV7-9

CDR3: CASTRDSTEAFF
DNA: TGTGCCAGCACTCGAGACAGCACTGAAGCTTTCTTT
J: TRBJ1-1
D: NA
size: NA
length: 12
V: TRBV2

CDR3: CASSRPGGINEQYF
DNA: TGTGCCAGCAGCCGCCCGGGGGGAATCAACGAGCAGTACTTC
J: TRBJ2-7
D: TRBD2
size: NA
length: 14
V: TRBV6-5

CDR3: CASSQDRQATGELFF
DNA: TGCGCCAGCAGCCAAGACCGACAGGCCACCGGGGAGCTGTTTTTT
J: TRBJ2-2
D: NA
size: NA
length: 15
V: TRBV4-3

CDR3: CASSSISGSRYNEQFF
DNA: TGTGCCAGCAGTTCCATTAGCGGGAGTAGGTACAATGAGCAGTTCTTC
J: TRBJ2-1
D: TRBD2
size: NA
length: 16
V: TRBV6-5

CDR3: CASSEGGLAKNIQYF
DNA: TGTGCCAGCAGTGAAGGCGGACTAGCCAAAAACATTCAGTACTTC
J: TRBJ2-4
D: NA
size: once
length: 15
V: TRBV6-1

CDR3: CASSLGQGNSGANVLTF
DNA: TGTGCCAGCAGCCTGGGACAGGGCAACTCTGGGGCCAACGTCCTGACTTTC
J: TRBJ2-6
D: TRBD1
size: few
length: 17
V: TRBV11-3

CDR3: CASSYLGQEGRQPQHF
DNA: TGTGCCAGCAGTTACCTGGGACAGGAAGGGCGTCAGCCCCAGCATTTT
J: TRBJ1-5
D: TRBD1
size: NA
length: 16
V: TRBV6-6

CDR3: CASSLSPPQETQYF
DNA: TGTGCCAGCAGTTTAAGCCCCCCTCAAGAGACCCAGTACTTC
J: TRBJ2-5
D: NA
size: NA
length: 14
V: TRBV28

CDR3: CASSLAPGLAGGPTDTQYF
DNA: TGTGCCAGCAGCTTAGCCCCGGGACTAGCGGGGGGGCCAACAGATACGCAGTATTTT
J: TRBJ2-3
D: TRBD2
size: once
length: 19
V: TRBV7-6

CDR3: CASSESGTGTRTEAFF
DNA: TGTGCCAGCAGTGAATCCGGGACAGGAACGCGCACTGAAGCTTTCTTT
J: TRBJ1-1
D: TRBD1
size: NA
length: 16
V: TRBV2

CDR3: CASSTLPGGMGDTQYF
DNA: TGTGCCAGCTCGACCCTCCCGGGAGGGATGGGAGATACGCAGTATTTT
J: TRBJ2-3
D: TRBD2
size: NA
length: 16
V: TRBV18

CDR3: CAWSSSLDQPQHF
DNA: TGTGCCTGGAGTTCCTCATTAGATCAGCCCCAGCATTTT
J: TRBJ1-5
D: NA
size: NA
length: 13
V: TRBV30

CDR3: CASSLSGGLSQYF
DNA: TGTGCCAGCAGTCTCTCAGGGGGCCTATCGCAGTATTTT
J: TRBJ2-3
D: TRBD1
size: NA
length: 13
V: TRBV27

CDR3: CASSIQGASYEQYF
DNA: TGTGCCAGTAGTATACAGGGGGCCTCCTACGAGCAGTACTTC
J: TRBJ2-7
D: TRBD1
size: NA
length: 14
V: TRBV19

CDR3: CASSLMRSSYEQYF
DNA: TGTGCCAGCAGCTTAATGAGGAGCTCCTACGAGCAGTACTTC
J: TRBJ2-7
D: NA
size: NA
length: 14
V: TRBV7-2